This record looks at one TCR beta chain sequence and its context. The data stem from a study of blood T cell repertoires in COVID-19. With 5 bases clipped from V and 5 bases from J, the junction kept 12 bases outside the gene matches. Per germline, CDR1 SEHNR and CDR2 FQNEAQ (reference sequence). The CDR3 totals 16 residues. Here immunoSEQ multiplex PCR was the method, and the copy in TCRdb shows in-frame clones only, minus some. In the table there are around 340,000 clones, over 85% of which are singletons. The source material was peripheral blood. This TCR was recovered from a woman aged 55-75 years with COVID-19, enrolled during active disease. The chain couples TRBV7-9 to TRBJ1-2, with 9 nucleotides matching TRBD1. The CDR3: CASSRLEPGQGYGYTF. CDR3 sequence (DNA): TGTGCCAGCAGCCGCCTGGAACCGGGACAGGGATATGGCTACACCTTC.